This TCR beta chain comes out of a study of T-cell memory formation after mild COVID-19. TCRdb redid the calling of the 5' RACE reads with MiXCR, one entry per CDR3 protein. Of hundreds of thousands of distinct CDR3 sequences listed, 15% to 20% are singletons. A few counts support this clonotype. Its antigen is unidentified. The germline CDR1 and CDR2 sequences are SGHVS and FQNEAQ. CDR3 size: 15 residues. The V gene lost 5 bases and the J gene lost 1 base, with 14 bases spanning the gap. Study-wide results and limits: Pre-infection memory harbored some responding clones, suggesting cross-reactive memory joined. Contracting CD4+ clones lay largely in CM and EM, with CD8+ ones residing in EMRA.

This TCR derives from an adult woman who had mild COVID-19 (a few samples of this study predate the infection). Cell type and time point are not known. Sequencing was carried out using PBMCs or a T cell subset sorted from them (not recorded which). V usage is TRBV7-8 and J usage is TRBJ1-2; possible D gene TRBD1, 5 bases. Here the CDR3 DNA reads TGTGCCAGCAGCGGGGGGACGGCCCTTAACTATGGCTACACCTTC. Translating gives CASSGGTALNYGYTF.